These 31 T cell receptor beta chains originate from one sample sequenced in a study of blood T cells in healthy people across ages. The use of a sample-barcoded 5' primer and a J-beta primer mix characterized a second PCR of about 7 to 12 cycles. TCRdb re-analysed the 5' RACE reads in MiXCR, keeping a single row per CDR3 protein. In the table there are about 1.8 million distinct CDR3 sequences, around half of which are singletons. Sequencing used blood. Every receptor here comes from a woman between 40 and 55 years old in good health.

CDR3 amino acids: CASSNPPGLNNQPQHF. The DNA for the CDR3 is TGTGCCAGCAGCAATCCACCGGGACTGAACAATCAGCCCCAGCATTTT. The rearrangement joins TRBV7-8 to TRBJ1-5, with D maybe TRBD1 (5 bases). CDR1 is SGHVS, CDR2 FQNEAQ, per germline. This CDR3 has 16 residues. V dropped 5 bases and J dropped 3 bases, with 17 bases sitting between them.

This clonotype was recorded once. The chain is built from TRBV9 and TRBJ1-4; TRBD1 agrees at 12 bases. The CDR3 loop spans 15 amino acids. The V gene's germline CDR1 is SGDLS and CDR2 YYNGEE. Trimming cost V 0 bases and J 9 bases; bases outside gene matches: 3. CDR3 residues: CASSVGGTGGKKLFF. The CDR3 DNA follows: TGTGCCAGCAGCGTAGGAGGGACAGGGGGCAAAAAACTGTTTTTT.

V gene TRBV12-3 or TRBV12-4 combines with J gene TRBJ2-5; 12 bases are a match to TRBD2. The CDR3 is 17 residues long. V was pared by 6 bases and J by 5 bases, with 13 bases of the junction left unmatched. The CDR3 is CASRGLTSGGTIETQYF. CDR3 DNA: TGTGCCAGCAGGGGTTTGACTAGCGGGGGAACTATCGAGACCCAGTACTTC.

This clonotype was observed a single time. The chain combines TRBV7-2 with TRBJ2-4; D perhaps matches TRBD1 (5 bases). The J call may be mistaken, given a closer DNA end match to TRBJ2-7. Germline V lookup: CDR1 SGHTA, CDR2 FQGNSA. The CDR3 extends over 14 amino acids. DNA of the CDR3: TGTGCCAGCAGCTTAGGTGTCAGGGTAAACGAGCAGTACTTC. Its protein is CASSLGVRVNEQYF.

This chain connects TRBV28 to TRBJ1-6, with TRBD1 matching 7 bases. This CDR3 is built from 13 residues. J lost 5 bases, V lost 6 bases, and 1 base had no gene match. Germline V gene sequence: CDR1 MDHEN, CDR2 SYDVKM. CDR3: CASRQGNNSPLHF. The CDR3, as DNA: TGTGCCAGCAGACAGGGGAATAATTCACCCCTCCACTTT.

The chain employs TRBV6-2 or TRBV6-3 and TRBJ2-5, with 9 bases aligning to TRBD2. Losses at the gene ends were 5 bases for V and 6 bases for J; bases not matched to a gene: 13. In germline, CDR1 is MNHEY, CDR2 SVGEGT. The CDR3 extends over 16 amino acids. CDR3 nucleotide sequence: TGTGCCAGCAGTCGGGCCGCCGCGGGGGGGCCGAAGACCCAGTACTTC. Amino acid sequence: CASSRAAAGGPKTQYF.

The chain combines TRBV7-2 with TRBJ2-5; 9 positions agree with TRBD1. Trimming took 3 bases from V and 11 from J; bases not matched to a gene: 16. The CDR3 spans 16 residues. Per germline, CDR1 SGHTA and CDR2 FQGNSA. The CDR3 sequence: CASSLGGTTGGSEQYF. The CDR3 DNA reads TGTGCCAGCAGCTTGGGGGGGACGACAGGGGGTAGTGAGCAGTACTTC.

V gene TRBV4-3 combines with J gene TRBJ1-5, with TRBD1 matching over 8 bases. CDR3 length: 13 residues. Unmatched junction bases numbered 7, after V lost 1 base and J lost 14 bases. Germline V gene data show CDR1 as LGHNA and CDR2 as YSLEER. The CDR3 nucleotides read TGCGCCAGCAGCCAAGCGCAGGGGGCCCACGAGCATTTT. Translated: CASSQAQGAHEHF.

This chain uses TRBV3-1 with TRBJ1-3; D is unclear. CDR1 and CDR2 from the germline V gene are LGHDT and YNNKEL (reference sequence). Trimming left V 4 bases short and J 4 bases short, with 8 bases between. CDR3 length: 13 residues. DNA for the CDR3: TGTGCCAGCAGCCCTGACGGAGGAAACACCATATATTTT. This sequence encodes CASSPDGGNTIYF.

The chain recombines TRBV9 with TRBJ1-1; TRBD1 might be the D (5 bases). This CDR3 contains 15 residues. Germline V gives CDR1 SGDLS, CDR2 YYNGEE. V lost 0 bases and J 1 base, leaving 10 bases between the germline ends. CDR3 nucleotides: TGTGCCAGCAGCGTAGGGGGCAGGAGGAACACTGAAGCTTTCTTT. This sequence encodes CASSVGGRRNTEAFF.

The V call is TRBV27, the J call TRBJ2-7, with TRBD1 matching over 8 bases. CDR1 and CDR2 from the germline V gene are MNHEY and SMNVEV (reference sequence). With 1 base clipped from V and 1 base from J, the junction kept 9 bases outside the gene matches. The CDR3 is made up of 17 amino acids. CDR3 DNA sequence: TGTGCCAGCAGTTTATTTCCTCCGGGACAGGCGTCCTACGAGCAGTACTTC. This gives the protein CASSLFPPGQASYEQYF.

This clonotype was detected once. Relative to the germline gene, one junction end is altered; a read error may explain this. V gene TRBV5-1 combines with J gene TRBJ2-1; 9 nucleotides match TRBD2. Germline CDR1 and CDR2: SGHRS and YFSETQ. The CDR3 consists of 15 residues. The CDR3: CASRAGGNSYNEQFF. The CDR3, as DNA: TGCGCTAGCAGGGCGGGGGGGAATTCCTACAATGAGCAGTTCTTC.

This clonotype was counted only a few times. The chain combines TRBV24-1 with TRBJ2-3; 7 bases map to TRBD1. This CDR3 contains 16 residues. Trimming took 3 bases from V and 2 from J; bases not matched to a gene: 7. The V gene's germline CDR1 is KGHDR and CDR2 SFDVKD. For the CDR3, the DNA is TGTGCCACCAGTGATCTGCGGACAGGCTACACAGATACGCAGTATTTT. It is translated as CATSDLRTGYTDTQYF.

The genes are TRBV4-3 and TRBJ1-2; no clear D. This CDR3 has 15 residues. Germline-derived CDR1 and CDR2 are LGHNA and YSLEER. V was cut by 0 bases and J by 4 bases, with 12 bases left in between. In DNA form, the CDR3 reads TGCGCCAGCAGCCAAGACGGGCAGCTAACCTATGGCTACACCTTC. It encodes CASSQDGQLTYGYTF.

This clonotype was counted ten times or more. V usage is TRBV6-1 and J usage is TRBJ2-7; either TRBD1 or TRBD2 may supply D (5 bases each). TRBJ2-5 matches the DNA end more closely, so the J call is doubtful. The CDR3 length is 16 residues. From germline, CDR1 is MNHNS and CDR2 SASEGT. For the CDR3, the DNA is TGTGCCAGCAGCCCACTTAGAACACACGGGGCGGAGACCCAGTACTTC. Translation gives CASSPLRTHGAETQYF.

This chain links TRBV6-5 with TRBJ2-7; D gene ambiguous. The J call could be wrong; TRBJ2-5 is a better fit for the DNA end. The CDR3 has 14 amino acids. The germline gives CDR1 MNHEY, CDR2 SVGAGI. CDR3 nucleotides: TGTGCCAGCAGTTATAAGCCTCGAGCAGAGACCCAGTACTTC. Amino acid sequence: CASSYKPRAETQYF.

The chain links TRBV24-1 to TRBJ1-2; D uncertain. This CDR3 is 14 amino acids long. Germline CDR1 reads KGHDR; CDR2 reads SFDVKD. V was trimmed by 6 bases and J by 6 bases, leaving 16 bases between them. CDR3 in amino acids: CATSSHGPADGYTF. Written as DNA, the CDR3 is TGTGCCACCAGTAGTCATGGCCCTGCGGATGGCTACACCTTC.

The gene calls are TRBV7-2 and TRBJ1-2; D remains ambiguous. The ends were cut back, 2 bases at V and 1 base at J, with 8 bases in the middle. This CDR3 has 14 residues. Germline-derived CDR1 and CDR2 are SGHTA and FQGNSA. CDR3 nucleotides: TGTGCCAGCAGCTTATTTTCCAATAACTATGGCTACACCTTC. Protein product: CASSLFSNNYGYTF. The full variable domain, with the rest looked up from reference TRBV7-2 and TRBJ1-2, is GAGVSQSPSNKVTEKGKDVELRCDPISGHTALYWYRQSLGQGLEFLIYFQGNSAPDKSGLPSDRFSAERTGGSVSTLTIQRTQQEDSAVYLCASSLFSNNYGYTFGSGTRLTVV.

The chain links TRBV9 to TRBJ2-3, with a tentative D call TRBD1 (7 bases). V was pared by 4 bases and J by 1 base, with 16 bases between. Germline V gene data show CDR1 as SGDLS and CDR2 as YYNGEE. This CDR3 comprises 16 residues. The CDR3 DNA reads TGTGCCAGCAGCCCCAGGGGGGCTGGGGGCACAGATACGCAGTATTTT. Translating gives CASSPRGAGGTDTQYF.

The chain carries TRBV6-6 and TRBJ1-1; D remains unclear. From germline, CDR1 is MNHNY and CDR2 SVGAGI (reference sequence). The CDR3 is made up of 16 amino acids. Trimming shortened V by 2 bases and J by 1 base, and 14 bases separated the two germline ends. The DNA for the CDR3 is TGTGCCAGCAGTTACCCCGGAGGATTTTCGAACACTGAAGCTTTCTTT. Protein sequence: CASSYPGGFSNTEAFF.

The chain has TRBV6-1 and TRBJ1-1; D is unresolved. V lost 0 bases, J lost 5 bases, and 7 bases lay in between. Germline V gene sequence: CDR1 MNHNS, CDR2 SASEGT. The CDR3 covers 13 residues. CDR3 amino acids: CASSEALSTEAFF. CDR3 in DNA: TGTGCCAGCAGTGAAGCTTTATCTACTGAAGCTTTCTTT.

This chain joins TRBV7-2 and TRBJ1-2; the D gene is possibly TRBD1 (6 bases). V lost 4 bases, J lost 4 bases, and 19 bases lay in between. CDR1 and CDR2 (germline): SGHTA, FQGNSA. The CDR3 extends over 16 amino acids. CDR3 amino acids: CASSSGGAGRIYGYTF. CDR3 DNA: TGTGCCAGCAGCTCCGGGGGGGCCGGTCGGATCTATGGCTACACCTTC.

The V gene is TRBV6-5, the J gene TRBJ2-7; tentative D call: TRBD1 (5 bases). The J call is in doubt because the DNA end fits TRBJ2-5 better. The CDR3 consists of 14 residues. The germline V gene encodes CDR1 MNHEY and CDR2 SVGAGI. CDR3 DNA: TGTGCCAGCAGTTACACAGGTTCTCAAGAGACCCAGTACTTC. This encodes CASSYTGSQETQYF.

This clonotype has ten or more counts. The CDR3 DNA is TGTGCCAGCAGCCCTCCGGCCTTAGAGACCCAGTACTTC. Its protein is CASSPPALETQYF. The rearrangement links TRBV7-2 to TRBJ2-5, with D unclear. The CDR3 extends over 13 amino acids. Per germline, CDR1 SGHTA and CDR2 FQGNSA. Trimming cost V 5 bases and J 4 bases, with 11 bases left between them.

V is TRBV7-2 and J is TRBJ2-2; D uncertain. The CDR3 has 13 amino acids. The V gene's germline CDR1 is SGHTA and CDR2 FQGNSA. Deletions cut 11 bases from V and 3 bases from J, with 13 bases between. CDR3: CASPSHHTGELFF. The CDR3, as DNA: TGTGCCTCTCCCTCCCACCACACCGGGGAGCTGTTTTTT.

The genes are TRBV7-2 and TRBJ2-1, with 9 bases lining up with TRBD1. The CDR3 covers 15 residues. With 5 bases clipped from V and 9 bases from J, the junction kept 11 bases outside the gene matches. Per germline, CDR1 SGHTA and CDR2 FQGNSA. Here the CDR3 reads CASSRYNRGLGEQFF. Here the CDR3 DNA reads TGTGCCAGCAGCCGATACAACAGGGGGCTGGGTGAGCAGTTCTTC.

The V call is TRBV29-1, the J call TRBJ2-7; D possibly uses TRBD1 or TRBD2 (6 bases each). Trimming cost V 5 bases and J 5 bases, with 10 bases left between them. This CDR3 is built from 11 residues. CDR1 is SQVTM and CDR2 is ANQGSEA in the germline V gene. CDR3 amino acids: CSVFGGHEQYF. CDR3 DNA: TGCAGCGTTTTTGGGGGGCACGAGCAGTACTTC.

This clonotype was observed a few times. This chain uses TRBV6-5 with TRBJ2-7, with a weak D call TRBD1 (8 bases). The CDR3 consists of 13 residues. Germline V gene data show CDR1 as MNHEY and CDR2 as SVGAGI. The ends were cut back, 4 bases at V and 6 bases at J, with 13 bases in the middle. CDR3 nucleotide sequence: TGTGCCAGCAGTTCGGACAGGGAGGGCGAGCAGTACTTC. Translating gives CASSSDREGEQYF.

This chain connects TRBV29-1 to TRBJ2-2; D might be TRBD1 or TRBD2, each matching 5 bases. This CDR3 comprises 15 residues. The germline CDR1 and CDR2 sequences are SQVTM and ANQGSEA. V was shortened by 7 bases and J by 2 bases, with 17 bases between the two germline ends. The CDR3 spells CSGRNPGLNTGELFF. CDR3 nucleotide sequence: TGCAGCGGCCGCAATCCGGGGCTAAACACCGGGGAGCTGTTTTTT.

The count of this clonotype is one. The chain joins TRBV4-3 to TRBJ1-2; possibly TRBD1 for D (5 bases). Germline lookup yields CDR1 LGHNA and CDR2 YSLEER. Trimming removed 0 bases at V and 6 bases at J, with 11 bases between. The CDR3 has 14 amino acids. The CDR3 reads CASSQDGGSHGYTF. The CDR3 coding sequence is TGCGCCAGCAGCCAAGATGGGGGGAGCCATGGCTACACCTTC.

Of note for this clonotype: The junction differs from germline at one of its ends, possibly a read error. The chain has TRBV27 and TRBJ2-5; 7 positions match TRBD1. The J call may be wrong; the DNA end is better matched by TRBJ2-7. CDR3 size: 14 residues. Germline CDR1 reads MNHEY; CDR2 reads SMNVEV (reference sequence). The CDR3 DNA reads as TGTGCCAGCAGTCTATCCCTGACAGGGTACGAGCAGTACTTC. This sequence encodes CASSLSLTGYEQYF.